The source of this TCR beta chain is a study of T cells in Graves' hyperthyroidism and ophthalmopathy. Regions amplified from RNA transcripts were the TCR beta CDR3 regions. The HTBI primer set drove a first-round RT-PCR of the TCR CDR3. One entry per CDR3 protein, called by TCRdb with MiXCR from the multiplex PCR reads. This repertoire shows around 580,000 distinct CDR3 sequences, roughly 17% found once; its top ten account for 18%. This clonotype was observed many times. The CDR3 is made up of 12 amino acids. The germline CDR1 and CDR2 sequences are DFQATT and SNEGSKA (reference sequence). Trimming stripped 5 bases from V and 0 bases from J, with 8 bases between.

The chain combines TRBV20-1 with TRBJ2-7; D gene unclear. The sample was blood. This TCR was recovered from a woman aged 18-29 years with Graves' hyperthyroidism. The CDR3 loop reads CSASESSYEQYF. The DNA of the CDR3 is TGCAGTGCTTCGGAGAGCTCCTACGAGCAGTACTTC.